A selection of T cell receptor beta chains follows, all from one sample in a study of T cells in Graves' hyperthyroidism and ophthalmopathy. TCRdb reanalysed the multiplex PCR reads using MiXCR and keeps one entry per CDR3 protein. The repertoire has about 740,000 distinct CDR3 sequences, approximately 14% of them found once; the top ten carry roughly a tenth. The sequencing input was blood. The source of these receptors is a young woman with Graves' hyperthyroidism. Each CDR3 is given with its conserved first and last residue. The order of the fields is V gene, J gene, D gene, clone size, CDR3 protein, CDR3 DNA. A D gene is named only where the DNA matches it firmly. Size is stated for part of the rows, as once, few or many counts, or as a class when the clone is expanded.

V: TRBV7-2
J: TRBJ2-3
D: -
size: -
CDR3: CASTLLGGAPDTQYF
DNA: TGTGCCAGCACCCTATTGGGGGGAGCGCCAGATACGCAGTATTTT

V: TRBV15
J: TRBJ1-1
D: -
size: many
CDR3: CATRLGPGPDSSPMNTEAFF
DNA: TGTGCCACCAGATTAGGGCCAGGGCCAGACAGCAGCCCCATGAACACTGAAGCTTTCTTT

V: TRBV11-1
J: TRBJ2-7
D: -
size: many
CDR3: CASSFRNSYEQYF
DNA: TGTGCCAGCAGCTTCCGGAATTCCTACGAGCAGTACTTC

V: TRBV28
J: TRBJ2-1
D: -
size: once
CDR3: CASSESRYLEDNEQFF
DNA: TGTGCCAGCAGTGAATCCAGGTACCTGGAAGACAATGAGCAGTTCTTC

V: TRBV28
J: TRBJ2-7
D: -
size: many
CDR3: CASSLFYEQYF
DNA: TGTGCCAGCAGCTTATTCTACGAGCAGTACTTC

V: TRBV5-1
J: TRBJ2-5
D: TRBD2
size: -
CDR3: CASSLVLGAGKYF
DNA: TGCGCCAGCAGCTTGGTTCTGGGAGCGGGAAAGTACTTC

V: TRBV11-2
J: TRBJ2-7
D: -
size: many
CDR3: CASSAPGHGSSYEQYF
DNA: TGTGCCAGCAGCGCACCGGGACACGGGAGCTCCTACGAGCAGTACTTC

V: TRBV3-1
J: TRBJ1-1
D: -
size: few
CDR3: CASSQDGYQVAEAFF
DNA: TGTGCCAGCAGCCAAGACGGCTATCAGGTGGCTGAAGCTTTCTTT

V: TRBV18
J: TRBJ2-5
D: TRBD2
size: many
CDR3: CASSPGTSASEVETQYF
DNA: TGTGCCAGCTCACCAGGGACTAGCGCAAGCGAGGTGGAGACCCAGTACTTC

V: TRBV27
J: TRBJ2-3
D: TRBD2
size: -
CDR3: CASSPTLTSGRTDTQYF
DNA: TGTGCCAGCAGTCCGACCCTGACTAGCGGTCGCACAGATACGCAGTATTTT

V: TRBV7-3
J: TRBJ2-5
D: -
size: -
CDR3: CASSRLGRGVKETQYF
DNA: TGTGCCAGCAGCCGGTTGGGAAGGGGAGTGAAAGAGACCCAGTACTTC

V: TRBV11-2
J: TRBJ1-5
D: -
size: many
CDR3: CASSSLPFERLGSDQPQHF
DNA: TGTGCCAGCAGCTCGTTACCGTTCGAGAGGTTGGGTTCTGATCAGCCCCAGCATTTT

V: TRBV3-1
J: TRBJ1-1
D: -
size: many
CDR3: CASSQQTEAFF
DNA: TGTGCCAGCAGCCAACAAACTGAAGCTTTCTTT

V: TRBV11-1
J: TRBJ2-1
D: TRBD2
size: many
CDR3: CASSLGTSGYYEQFF
DNA: TGTGCCAGCAGCTTAGGGACTAGCGGGTACTATGAGCAGTTCTTC

V: TRBV29-1
J: TRBJ2-2
D: -
size: many
CDR3: CSVEVDFSFNTGELFF
DNA: TGCAGCGTTGAAGTGGACTTTTCTTTCAACACCGGGGAGCTGTTTTTT

V: TRBV7-9
J: TRBJ1-3
D: -
size: -
CDR3: CASVPSPGRGNTIYF
DNA: TGTGCCAGCGTCCCCTCGCCAGGTCGTGGAAACACCATATATTTT

V: TRBV6-5
J: TRBJ2-3
D: TRBD2
size: few
CDR3: CASSYSISGSGTDTQYF
DNA: TGTGCCAGCAGTTACTCCATTAGCGGGAGTGGTACAGATACGCAGTATTTT

V: TRBV10-3
J: TRBJ2-7
D: -
size: many
CDR3: CAISDAKRYPSYEQYF
DNA: TGTGCCATCAGTGACGCGAAAAGGTACCCCTCCTACGAGCAGTACTTC

V: TRBV11-2
J: TRBJ2-3
D: -
size: many
CDR3: CASSFGAGTDTQYF
DNA: TGTGCCAGCAGCTTCGGCGCGGGCACAGATACGCAGTATTTT

V: TRBV28
J: TRBJ1-2
D: -
size: -
CDR3: CASSLSSGDNYGYTF
DNA: TGTGCCAGCAGTCTTAGCTCAGGGGATAACTATGGCTACACCTTC

V: TRBV28
J: TRBJ2-7
D: -
size: few
CDR3: CASSQIYEQYF
DNA: TGTGCCAGCAGTCAAATCTACGAGCAGTACTTC

V: TRBV20-1
J: TRBJ2-1
D: TRBD2
size: many
CDR3: CSARTSGRFNNEQFF
DNA: TGCAGTGCTAGGACTAGCGGGAGGTTTAACAATGAGCAGTTCTTC

V: TRBV4-3
J: TRBJ2-1
D: -
size: few
CDR3: CASSQESRGNEQFF
DNA: TGCGCCAGCAGCCAAGAATCCCGGGGCAATGAGCAGTTCTTC

V: TRBV19
J: TRBJ1-1
D: -
size: few
CDR3: CASSILFEGMNTEAFF
DNA: TGTGCCAGTAGTATTCTCTTTGAGGGAATGAACACTGAAGCTTTCTTT

V: TRBV6-2/TRBV6-3
J: TRBJ2-3
D: TRBD2
size: -
CDR3: CASSPRGLAGGYRDTQYF
DNA: TGTGCCAGCAGCCCCCGTGGGCTAGCGGGAGGATACCGTGATACGCAGTATTTT

V: TRBV6-1
J: TRBJ2-5
D: -
size: -
CDR3: CAIRRDSITYF
DNA: TGTGCCATCAGGAGGGACAGCATTACGTACTTC

V: TRBV28
J: TRBJ2-1
D: -
size: many
CDR3: CASSFQTDDWGYNEQFF
DNA: TGTGCCAGCAGTTTTCAGACGGACGATTGGGGATACAATGAGCAGTTCTTC

V: TRBV20-1
J: TRBJ1-1
D: -
size: many
CDR3: CSAREGDIMNTEAFF
DNA: TGCAGTGCTAGAGAAGGTGATATCATGAACACTGAAGCTTTCTTT

V: TRBV20-1
J: TRBJ2-3
D: TRBD2
size: many
CDR3: CSANRLAAPTTDTQYF
DNA: TGCAGTGCTAATCGGCTAGCGGCACCTACCACAGATACGCAGTATTTT